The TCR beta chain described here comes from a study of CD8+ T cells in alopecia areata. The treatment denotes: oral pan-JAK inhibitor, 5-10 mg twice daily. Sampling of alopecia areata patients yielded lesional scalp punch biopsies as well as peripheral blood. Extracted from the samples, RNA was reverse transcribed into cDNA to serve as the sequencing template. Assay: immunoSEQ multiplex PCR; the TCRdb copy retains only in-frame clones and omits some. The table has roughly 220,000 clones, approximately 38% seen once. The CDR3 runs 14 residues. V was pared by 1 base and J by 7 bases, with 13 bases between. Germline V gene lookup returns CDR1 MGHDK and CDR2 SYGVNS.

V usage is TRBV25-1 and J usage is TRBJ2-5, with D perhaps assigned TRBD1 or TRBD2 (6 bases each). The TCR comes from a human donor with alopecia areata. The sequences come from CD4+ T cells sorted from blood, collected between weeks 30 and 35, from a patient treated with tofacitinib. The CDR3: CASSEFGGQGTQYF. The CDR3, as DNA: TGTGCCAGCAGTGAATTTGGGGGGCAGGGGACCCAGTACTTC.